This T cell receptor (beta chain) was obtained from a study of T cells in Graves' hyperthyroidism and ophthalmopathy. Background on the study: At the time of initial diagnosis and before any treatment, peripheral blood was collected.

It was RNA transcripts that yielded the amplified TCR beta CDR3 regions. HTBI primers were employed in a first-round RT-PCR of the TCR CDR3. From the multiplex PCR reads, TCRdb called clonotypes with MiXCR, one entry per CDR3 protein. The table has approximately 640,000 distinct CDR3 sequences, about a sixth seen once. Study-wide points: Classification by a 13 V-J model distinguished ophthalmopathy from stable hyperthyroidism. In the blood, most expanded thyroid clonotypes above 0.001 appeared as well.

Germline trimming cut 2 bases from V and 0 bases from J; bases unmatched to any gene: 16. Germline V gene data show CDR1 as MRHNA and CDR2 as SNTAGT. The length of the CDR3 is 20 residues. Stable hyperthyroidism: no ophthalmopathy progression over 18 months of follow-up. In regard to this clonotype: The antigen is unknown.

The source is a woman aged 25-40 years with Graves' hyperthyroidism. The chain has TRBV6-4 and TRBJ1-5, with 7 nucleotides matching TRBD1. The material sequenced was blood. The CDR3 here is CASSDNLPKTGFNSNQPQHF. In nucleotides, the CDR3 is TGTGCCAGCAGTGACAACCTTCCTAAGACAGGGTTTAATAGCAATCAGCCCCAGCATTTT.